This T cell receptor (beta chain) stems from a study of T cell responses to AZD1222 COVID-19 vaccine. Study-level background: Samples with a second dose at about 4 or about 12 weeks were pooled together. Study-wide points: Baseline seropositivity occurred in only six or seven AZD1222 recipients.

The CDR3 is 16 residues long. Per the germline V gene, CDR1 is SGHKS and CDR2 is YYEKEE (reference sequence). With 1 base removed from V and 1 base from J, the gap between germline ends came to 14 bases. The data were produced by immunoSEQ multiplex PCR, yet TCRdb's version contains in-frame clones alone and is incomplete. This sample has about 120,000 clones; roughly 90% occur once, and the top ten carry roughly 4%. Of note for this clone: Antigen specificity is unknown.

The V call is TRBV5-5, the J call TRBJ1-2; D is perhaps TRBD1 (6 bases). The source of this sequence is an adult in good health. This material consisted of peripheral blood, taken on day 0 of AZD1222 vaccination. CDR3 residues: CASSLHQGTINYGYTF. CDR3 nucleotides: TGTGCCAGCAGCTTGCACCAGGGGACAATTAACTATGGCTACACCTTC. The full variable domain, rest sourced from reference TRBV5-5 and TRBJ1-2, is DAGVTQSPTHLIKTRGQQVTLRCSPISGHKSVSWYQQVLGQGPQFIFQYYEKEERGRGNFPDRFSARQFPNYSSELNVNALLLGDSALYLCASSLHQGTINYGYTFGSGTRLTVV.